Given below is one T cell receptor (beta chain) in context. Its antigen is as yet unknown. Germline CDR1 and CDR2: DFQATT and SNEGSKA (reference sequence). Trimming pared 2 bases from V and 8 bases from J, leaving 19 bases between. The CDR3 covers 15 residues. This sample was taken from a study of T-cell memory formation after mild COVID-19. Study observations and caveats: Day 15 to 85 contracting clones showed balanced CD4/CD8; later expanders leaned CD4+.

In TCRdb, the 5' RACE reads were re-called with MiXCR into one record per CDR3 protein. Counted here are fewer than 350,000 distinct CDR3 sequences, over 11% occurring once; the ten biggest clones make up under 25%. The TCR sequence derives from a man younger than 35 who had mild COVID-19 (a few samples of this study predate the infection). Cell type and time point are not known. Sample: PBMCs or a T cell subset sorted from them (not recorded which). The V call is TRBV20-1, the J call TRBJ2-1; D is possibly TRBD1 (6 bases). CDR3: CSARQGQGLVDEQFF. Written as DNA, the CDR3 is TGCAGTGCTAGACAGGGGCAGGGCCTTGTGGATGAGCAGTTCTTC.